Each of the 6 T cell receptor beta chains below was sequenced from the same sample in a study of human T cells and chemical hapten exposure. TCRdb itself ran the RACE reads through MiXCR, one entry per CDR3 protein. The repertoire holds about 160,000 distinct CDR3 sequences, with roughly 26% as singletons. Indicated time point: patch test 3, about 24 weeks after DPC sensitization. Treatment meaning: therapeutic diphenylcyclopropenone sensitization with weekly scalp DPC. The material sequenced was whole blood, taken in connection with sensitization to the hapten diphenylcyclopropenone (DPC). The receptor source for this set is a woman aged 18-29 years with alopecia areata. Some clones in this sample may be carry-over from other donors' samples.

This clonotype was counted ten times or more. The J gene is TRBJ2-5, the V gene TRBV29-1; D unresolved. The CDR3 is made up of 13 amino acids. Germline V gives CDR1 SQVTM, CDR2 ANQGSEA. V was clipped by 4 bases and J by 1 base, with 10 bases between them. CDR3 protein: CSVVRHFQETQYF. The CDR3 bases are TGCAGCGTTGTTCGCCACTTCCAAGAGACCCAGTACTTC.

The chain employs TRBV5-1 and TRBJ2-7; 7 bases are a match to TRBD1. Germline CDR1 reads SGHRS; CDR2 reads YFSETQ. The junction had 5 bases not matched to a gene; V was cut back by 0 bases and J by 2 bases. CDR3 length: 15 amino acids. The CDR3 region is CASSLAGDRTYEQYF. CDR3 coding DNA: TGCGCCAGCAGCTTGGCCGGGGACAGAACCTACGAGCAGTACTTC.

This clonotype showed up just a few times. The CDR3 DNA sequence: TGCGCCAGCAGCTCCTGGGACAGGGGGCAAGAGACCCAGTACTTC. Its translation: CASSSWDRGQETQYF. The V gene is TRBV4-1, the J gene TRBJ2-5; 11 positions agree with TRBD1. The CDR3 loop spans 15 amino acids. V gave up 5 bases and J gave up 2 bases; unmatched junction bases: 4. Germline-derived CDR1 and CDR2 are MGHRA and YSYEKL.

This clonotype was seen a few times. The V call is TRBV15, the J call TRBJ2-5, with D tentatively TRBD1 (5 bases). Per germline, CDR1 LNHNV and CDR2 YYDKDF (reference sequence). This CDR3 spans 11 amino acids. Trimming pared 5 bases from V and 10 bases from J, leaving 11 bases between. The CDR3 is CATSAPQGQYF. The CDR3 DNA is TGTGCCACCAGCGCCCCCCAGGGCCAGTACTTC.

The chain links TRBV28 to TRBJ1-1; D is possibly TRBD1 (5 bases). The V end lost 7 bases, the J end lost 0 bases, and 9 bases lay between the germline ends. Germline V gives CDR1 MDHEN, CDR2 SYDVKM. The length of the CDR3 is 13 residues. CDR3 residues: CASKTVMNTEAFF. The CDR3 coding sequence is TGTGCCAGCAAGACAGTAATGAACACTGAAGCTTTCTTT. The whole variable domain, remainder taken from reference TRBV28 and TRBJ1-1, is DVKVTQSSRYLVKRTGEKVFLECVQDMDHENMFWYRQDPGLGLRLIYFSYDVKMKEKGDIPEGYSVSREKKERFSLILESASTNQTSMYLCASKTVMNTEAFFGQGTRLTVV.

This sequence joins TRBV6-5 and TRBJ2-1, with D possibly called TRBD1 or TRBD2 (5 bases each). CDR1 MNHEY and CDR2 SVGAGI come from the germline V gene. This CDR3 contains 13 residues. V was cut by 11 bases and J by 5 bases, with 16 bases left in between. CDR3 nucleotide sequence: TGTGCCGCCTCCCGGGGCGCGAACAATGAGCAGTTCTTC. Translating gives CAASRGANNEQFF.